This T cell receptor (beta chain) was identified in a study of spatial heterogeneity in lung cancer. Overall study: The mean occurrence of each unique TCR and UMI combination in raw reads exceeded 8.5.

In the library, each TCR cDNA molecule bore its own unique molecular identifier. Using its own MiXCR run on the 5' RACE reads, TCRdb lists one record per CDR3 protein. The profile covers tens of thousands of distinct CDR3 sequences, with around 5% appearing a single time and about 28% taken by the ten largest. The CDR3 extends over 16 amino acids. CDR1 is KGHSH and CDR2 is LQKENI in the germline V gene. V was clipped by 3 bases and J by 2 bases, with 15 bases between them. The time point is: sample taken at primary tumor resection. Unsorted whole RNA samples from tumor, nontumor lung or frozen PBMC were sequenced. This clonotype was seen more than once but under ten times.

The receptor comes from a female donor with early-stage non-small cell lung cancer. This chain uses TRBV18 with TRBJ2-3; D unresolved. The starting material was PBMCs, obtained at surgery. The CDR3, as DNA: TGTGCCAGCTCACCCCGAGTCGGAACAGCCACAGATACGCAGTATTTT. It translates to CASSPRVGTATDTQYF.